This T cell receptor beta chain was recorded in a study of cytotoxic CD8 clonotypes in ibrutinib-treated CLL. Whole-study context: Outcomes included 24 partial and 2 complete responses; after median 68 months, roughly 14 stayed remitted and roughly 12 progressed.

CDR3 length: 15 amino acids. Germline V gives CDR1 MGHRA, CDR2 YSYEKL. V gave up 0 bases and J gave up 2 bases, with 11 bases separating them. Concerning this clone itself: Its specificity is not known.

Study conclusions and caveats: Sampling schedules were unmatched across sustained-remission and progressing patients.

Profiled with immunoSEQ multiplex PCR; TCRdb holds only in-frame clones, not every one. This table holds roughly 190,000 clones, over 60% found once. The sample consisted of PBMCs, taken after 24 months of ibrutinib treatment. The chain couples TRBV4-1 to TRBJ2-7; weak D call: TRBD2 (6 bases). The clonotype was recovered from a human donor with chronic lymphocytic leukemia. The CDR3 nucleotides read TGCGCCAGCAGCCAAGATAGGAGGGGTCCCTACGAGCAGTACTTC. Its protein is CASSQDRRGPYEQYF.